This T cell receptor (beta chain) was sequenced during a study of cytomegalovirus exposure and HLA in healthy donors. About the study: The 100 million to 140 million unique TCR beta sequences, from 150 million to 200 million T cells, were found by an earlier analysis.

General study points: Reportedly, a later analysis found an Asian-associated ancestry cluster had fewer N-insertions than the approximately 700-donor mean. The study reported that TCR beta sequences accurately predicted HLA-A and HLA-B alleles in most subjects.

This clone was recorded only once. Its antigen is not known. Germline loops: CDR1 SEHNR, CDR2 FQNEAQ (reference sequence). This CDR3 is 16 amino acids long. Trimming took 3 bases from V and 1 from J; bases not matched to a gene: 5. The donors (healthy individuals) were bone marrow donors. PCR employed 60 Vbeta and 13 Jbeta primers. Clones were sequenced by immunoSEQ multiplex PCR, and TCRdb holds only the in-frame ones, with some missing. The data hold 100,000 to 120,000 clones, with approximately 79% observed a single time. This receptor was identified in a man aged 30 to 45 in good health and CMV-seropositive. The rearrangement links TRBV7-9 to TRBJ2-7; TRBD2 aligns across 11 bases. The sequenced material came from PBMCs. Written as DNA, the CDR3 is TGTGCCAGCAGCTTCTCACTAGCGGGGGCTTCCTACGAGCAGTACTTC. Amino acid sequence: CASSFSLAGASYEQYF.